This TCR beta chain stems from a study of T cells after yellow fever vaccination. General study results and limits: By day 5 rather than day 15, the secondary response had peaked, though it was weaker. Among all clonotypes, a small share was observed in both CD4 and CD8 compartments.

As to this clonotype: Its cognate antigen is unknown.

The CDR3 is made up of 15 amino acids. Germline V gene data show CDR1 as LNHDA and CDR2 as SQIVND (reference sequence). Trimming shortened V by 3 bases and J by 3 bases, and 15 bases separated the two germline ends. One entry per CDR3 protein results from TCRdb running MiXCR on the 5' RACE reads. The profile shows roughly 260,000 distinct CDR3 sequences, 13% of them singletons. The chain couples TRBV19 to TRBJ2-7; D perhaps matches TRBD2 (6 bases). The material sequenced was CD4+ T cells sorted from PBMCs, taken 45 days after the yellow fever booster vaccination. The source is a man aged 25-45 years who received the YFV17D yellow fever vaccine. The CDR3 DNA sequence: TGTGCCAGTAGTATCGGAGGGCGGGACCACTACGAGCAGTACTTC. Its protein product is CASSIGGRDHYEQYF.